Listed below are T cell receptor beta chains from one sample, sequenced in a study of technical replicates of blood from a handful of donors. Sequencing was performed with immunoSEQ multiplex PCR; in TCRdb, only in-frame clones are kept and a portion is missing. Here the sample spans about 69,000 clones, roughly 88% being singletons. The sequencing input was PBMCs. Receptors were obtained from a human donor in good health. Some clones in this sample may be carry-over from other donors' samples. Both conserved end residues are part of each CDR3. The order of the fields is J gene, D gene, clone size, V gene, CDR3 DNA, CDR3 protein. A D gene is named only where the DNA matches it firmly. The size field is filled for only some rows; it gives once, few, many or a size class.

>TRBJ2-1|TRBD2|NA|TRBV28
TGTGCCAGCAGTCCCCCCTGGCGAGGCGGGAGTCCTGAGCAGTTCTTC
CASSPPWRGGSPEQFF
>TRBJ1-1|TRBD1|once|TRBV27
TGTGCCAGCAGCGACAGGGGACGGGCGACTGAAGCTTTCTTT
CASSDRGRATEAFF
>TRBJ1-5|NA|NA|TRBV7-2
TGTGCCAGCAGCTTAGTATCAGGGAATAGCAATCAGCCCCAGCATTTT
CASSLVSGNSNQPQHF
>TRBJ2-7|NA|NA|TRBV30
TGTGCCTGGAGTCACCGGGGGGCCGACGAGCAGTACTTC
CAWSHRGADEQYF
>TRBJ2-1|NA|NA|TRBV4-1
TGCGCCAGCAGCCAAGATAGTTTCGGGGAACTCAATGAGCAGTTCTTC
CASSQDSFGELNEQFF
>TRBJ2-3|NA|NA|TRBV27
TGTGCCAGCAGTCTCATAGTATTGGATACGCAGTATTTT
CASSLIVLDTQYF
>TRBJ2-3|TRBD2|NA|TRBV7-9
TGTGCCAGCAGCCGGCTAGCGGGAGGGGGAGATACGCAGTATTTT
CASSRLAGGGDTQYF
>TRBJ1-5|TRBD1|NA|TRBV2
TGTGCCAGCGGGAGGGACAGGGACAATCAGCCCCAGCATTTT
CASGRDRDNQPQHF
>TRBJ2-1|TRBD2|NA|TRBV2
TGTGCCAGCAGTGATACTAGCGGGAGGGGGGGTGAGCAGTTCTTC
CASSDTSGRGGEQFF
>TRBJ2-7|NA|NA|TRBV9
TGTGCCAGCAGCGACCAGGGGGGCGGCGAGCAGTACTTC
CASSDQGGGEQYF
>TRBJ2-7|NA|NA|TRBV27
TGTGCCAGCAAAGCAGGGAACTCCTACGAGCAGTACTTC
CASKAGNSYEQYF